The clone carrying this T cell receptor (beta chain) was seen a handful of times. This record belongs to a study of cytomegalovirus exposure and HLA in healthy donors. This PCR relied on a set of 60 Vbeta primers and 13 Jbeta primers. The assay was immunoSEQ multiplex PCR, and TCRdb's table has in-frame clones only and misses some. The sample holds about 170,000 clones; roughly 85% are singletons and the top ten take about 2.4%. Material for sequencing was PBMCs. This clonotype was obtained from a man between 25 and 39 years old in good health and CMV-seropositive.

CDR3 residues: CASSRAGPRGSPLHF. CDR3 coding DNA: TGTGCCAGCAGTCGTGCCGGGCCCCGGGGTTCACCCCTCCACTTT. The rearrangement uses TRBV11-3 and TRBJ1-6; D call uncertain. Trimming removed 6 bases from V and 9 bases from J, with 18 bases in between. The CDR3 has 15 residues. Per the germline V gene, CDR1 is SGHNT and CDR2 is YENEEA.